The 16 T cell receptor beta chains below were found in one sample sequenced in a study of T-cell memory formation after mild COVID-19 (dated by TCRdb to about 2021). The protocol used for the library was 5' RACE. For sequencing, an Illumina NovaSeq 6000 was employed. The raw public data were reprocessed by TCRdb itself: fastp quality trimming at Q25, MiXCR clonotype calling, in-frame beta chains only. Identical CDR3 protein sequences are pooled into one entry, listed with their most common genes and DNA. The sample records about 250,000 distinct CDR3 sequences, over 15% of which are singletons. Clones ranked in the top ten supply 3% to 4.5% of the sample. Input material: PBMCs or a T cell subset sorted from them (not recorded which). The receptors were sampled from a man younger than 35 who had mild COVID-19 (a few samples of this study predate the infection). The sample titles of this study are shuffled in the database, so cell type and time point are left out; the donor was told from shared clones.

This clonotype has a count of ten or more. This chain joins TRBV7-2 and TRBJ1-2, with unresolved D. The V gene lost 1 base and the J gene lost 4 bases, with 13 bases spanning the gap. From germline, CDR1 is SGHTA and CDR2 FQGNSA. This CDR3 comprises 15 residues. Here the CDR3 reads CASSLDRAATYGYTF. DNA for the CDR3: TGTGCCAGCAGCTTAGATAGGGCAGCGACCTATGGCTACACCTTC.

Only a few counts were recorded for this clonotype. V and J are TRBV6-5 and TRBJ1-1; the D gene is possibly TRBD1 (6 bases). The V end was cut by 0 bases, the J end by 0 bases, with 14 bases between. This CDR3 region has 17 residues. Germline CDR1 and CDR2: MNHEY and SVGAGI. CDR3 nucleotides: TGTGCCAGCAGTTACTCATCGGTCGGACAGTTGAACACTGAAGCTTTCTTT. The encoded protein is CASSYSSVGQLNTEAFF.

This clonotype was counted many times. Here the CDR3 DNA reads TGCGCCAGCAGTGAGGTGTCGGCGGCATACCTCTACGAGCAGTACTTC. Its translation is CASSEVSAAYLYEQYF. This rearrangement joins TRBV10-1 to TRBJ2-7; D unresolved. V gave up 2 bases and J gave up 3 bases, with 17 bases separating them. There are 16 residues in the CDR3. Looked up from germline, CDR1 is WNHNN and CDR2 is SYGVQD (reference sequence).

This clonotype was detected ten times or more. V is TRBV20-1 and J is TRBJ1-1; the D is unclear. The length of the CDR3 is 12 residues. Germline lookup yields CDR1 DFQATT and CDR2 SNEGSKA (reference sequence). The V end was cut by 4 bases, the J end by 1 base, with 7 bases between. CDR3 sequence (DNA): TGCAGTGCTATAGAGACGAACACTGAAGCTTTCTTT. Translating gives CSAIETNTEAFF.

The chain carries TRBV10-3 and TRBJ1-5, with D hard to call. CDR1 ENHRY and CDR2 SYGVKD come from the germline V gene. The length of the CDR3 is 14 residues. Trimming cost V 0 bases and J 11 bases, with 14 bases left between them. The CDR3, as DNA: TGTGCCATCAGTGAGTCTACGGCGACCAAGGCCCAGCATTTT. Protein product: CAISESTATKAQHF.

The chain employs TRBV20-1 and TRBJ1-1, with 8 bases lining up with TRBD1. V lost 0 bases and J lost 10; bases outside the gene matches: 13. CDR3 length: 15 residues. Germline loops: CDR1 DFQATT, CDR2 SNEGSKA (reference sequence). CDR3: CSARDSVAGQGLAFF. CDR3 sequence (DNA): TGCAGTGCTAGAGATTCGGTGGCCGGACAGGGATTAGCTTTCTTT.

This clonotype was seen many times. V and J are TRBV7-9 and TRBJ2-3; 12 bases fit TRBD2. V shed 3 bases and J 5 bases; nucleotides not matched to a gene: 6. This CDR3 spans 16 amino acids. In germline, CDR1 is SEHNR, CDR2 FQNEAQ (reference sequence). The CDR3 reads CASSLALAGGQDTQYF. CDR3 sequence (DNA): TGTGCCAGCAGCTTGGCCCTAGCGGGGGGGCAAGATACGCAGTATTTT.

V and J are TRBV5-1 and TRBJ2-3, with 7 positions matching TRBD2. The CDR3 sequence is 16 residues long. Losses at the gene ends were 3 bases for V and 1 base for J; bases not matched to a gene: 8. Germline V CDR1 and CDR2: SGHRS, YFSETQ. This CDR3 is CASSSSGGRGTDTQYF. The CDR3 DNA reads as TGCGCCAGCAGCTCTTCGGGAGGCCGGGGCACAGATACGCAGTATTTT. The entire variable domain, with the rest obtained from reference TRBV5-1 and TRBJ2-3, is as follows: KAGVTQTPRYLIKTRGQQVTLSCSPISGHRSVSWYQQTPGQGLQFLFEYFSETQRNKGNFPGRFSGRQFSNSRSEMNVSTLELGDSALYLCASSSSGGRGTDTQYFGPGTRLTVL.

The gene calls are TRBV9 and TRBJ1-5; D may be TRBD1 (6 bases). The V gene's germline CDR1 is SGDLS and CDR2 YYNGEE. The CDR3 totals 15 residues. Trimming stripped 0 bases from V and 0 bases from J, with 7 bases between. The CDR3, as DNA: TGTGCCAGCAGCGTAGAGGGGGTTAGCAATCAGCCCCAGCATTTT. It codes for CASSVEGVSNQPQHF.

At least ten counts were recorded for this clonotype. The V call is TRBV5-5, the J call TRBJ1-2; D may be TRBD1 (6 bases). CDR1 and CDR2 (germline): SGHKS, YYEKEE (reference sequence). CDR3 length: 14 amino acids. V lost 3 bases and J 9 bases, leaving 18 bases between the germline ends. CDR3 nucleotides: TGTGCCAGCAGCTCCTGGACCGACACAGGGAGCTACACCTTC. It codes for CASSSWTDTGSYTF.

This clonotype was detected a few times. V is TRBV7-2 and J is TRBJ1-1; D perhaps matches TRBD1 (6 bases). CDR1 is SGHTA and CDR2 is FQGNSA in the germline V gene. CDR3 length: 13 residues. The germline V and J ends were trimmed by 6 bases and 7 bases, with 15 bases remaining between them. This CDR3 reads CASSYMGGNEAFF. In DNA form, the CDR3 reads TGTGCCAGCAGTTACATGGGGGGCAATGAAGCTTTCTTT.

This clonotype has a count of ten or more. This rearrangement joins TRBV2 to TRBJ2-3; D is undetermined. Germline V gene data show CDR1 as SNHLY and CDR2 as FYNNEI. The CDR3 extends over 13 amino acids. V lost 8 bases to trimming and J lost 3 bases, with 12 bases between them. CDR3 amino acids: CASLERRTDTQYF. The CDR3 DNA follows: TGTGCCAGCCTTGAAAGACGGACAGATACGCAGTATTTT.

Of note for this clonotype: One end of the junction varies from germline; a read error may be responsible. V usage is TRBV20-1 and J usage is TRBJ1-2; D unresolved. The CDR3 is made up of 13 amino acids. CDR1 and CDR2 (germline): DFQATT, SNEGSKA (reference sequence). For the CDR3, the DNA is TGCAGTGCTAGCGACCTCTGGGCGTCCGGCTGCACCTTC. It codes for CSASDLWASGCTF.

This clonotype was detected only a few times. The chain is built from TRBV6-1 and TRBJ2-7; D remains unclear. Per germline, CDR1 MNHNS and CDR2 SASEGT. V shed 2 bases and J shed 3 bases, with 8 bases lying between them. The CDR3 is made up of 13 amino acids. In DNA form, the CDR3 reads TGTGCCAGCAGTGAAATCGCAATCTACGAGCAGTACTTC. Translating it yields CASSEIAIYEQYF.

V gene TRBV9 combines with J gene TRBJ2-7; D call uncertain. The CDR3 sequence is 10 residues long. Trimming shortened V by 4 bases and J by 3 bases, and 2 bases separated the two germline ends. The germline V gene has CDR1 SGDLS and CDR2 YYNGEE. The CDR3 DNA reads TGTGCCAGCAGCATCTACGAGCAGTACGTC. It specifies CASSIYEQYV.

The V and J genes are TRBV20-1 and TRBJ1-1, with D perhaps matching TRBD1 (5 bases). The germline gives CDR1 DFQATT, CDR2 SNEGSKA (reference sequence). The V end lost 0 bases, the J end lost 4 bases, and 12 bases lay between the germline ends. This CDR3 has 14 residues. In DNA, the CDR3 is TGCAGTGCTAGAGATCGGCGGGGGGGCACTGAAGCTTTCTTT. This translates into CSARDRRGGTEAFF.